The table lists the clone carrying this TCR beta chain with a few counts. Its antigen is still unknown. Germline trimming cut 5 bases from V and 6 bases from J; bases unmatched to any gene: 9. The CDR3 length is 14 residues. From germline, CDR1 is SEHNR and CDR2 FQNEAQ (reference sequence). This sample was taken from a study of blood T cells in healthy people across ages. Study observations and caveats: Diversity was higher, and naive CD4+ cells more numerous, in long-lived donors than in aged donors. Investigators treated diversity estimates from one million T cells as underestimates.

Primers used in a second PCR of roughly 7 to 12 cycles were a sample-barcoded 5' primer and a J-beta primer mix. The authors tagged each cDNA molecule using a template-switch adaptor with 12 random nucleotides. MiXCR, applied by TCRdb to the 5' RACE reads, yields one record per CDR3 protein. The sample holds about 1.8 million distinct CDR3 sequences, about 49% seen once. The receptor's source is a woman between 35 and 50 years old in good health. The sequencing sample was made of blood. The chain joins TRBV7-9 to TRBJ1-2, with 7 bases lining up with TRBD1. CDR3 sequence: CASSPSTGINGYTF. The CDR3 nucleotides are TGTGCCAGCAGCCCTTCGACAGGGATAAATGGCTACACCTTC.